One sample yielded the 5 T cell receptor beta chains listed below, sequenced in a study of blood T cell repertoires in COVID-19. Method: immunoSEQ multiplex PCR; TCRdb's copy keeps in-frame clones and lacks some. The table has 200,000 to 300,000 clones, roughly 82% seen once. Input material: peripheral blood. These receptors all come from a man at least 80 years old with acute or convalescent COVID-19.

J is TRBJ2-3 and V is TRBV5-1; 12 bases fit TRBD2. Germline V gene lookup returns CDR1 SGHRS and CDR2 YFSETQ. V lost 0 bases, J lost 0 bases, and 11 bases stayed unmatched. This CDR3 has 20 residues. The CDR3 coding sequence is TGCGCCAGCAGCTTGGCCGTCCTAGCGGGGGGGCCAACTAGCACAGATACGCAGTATTTT. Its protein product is CASSLAVLAGGPTSTDTQYF.

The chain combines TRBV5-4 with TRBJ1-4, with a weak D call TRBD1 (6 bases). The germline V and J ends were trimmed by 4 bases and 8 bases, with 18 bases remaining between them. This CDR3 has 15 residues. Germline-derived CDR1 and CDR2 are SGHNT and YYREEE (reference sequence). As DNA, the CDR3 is TGTGCCAGCAGCCCCGACGGGGGGCGCGGGGAAAAACTGTTTTTT. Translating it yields CASSPDGGRGEKLFF.

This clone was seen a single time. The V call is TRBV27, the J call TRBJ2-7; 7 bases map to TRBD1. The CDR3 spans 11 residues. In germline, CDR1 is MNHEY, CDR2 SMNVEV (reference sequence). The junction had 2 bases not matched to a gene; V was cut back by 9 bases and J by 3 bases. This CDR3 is CASRTGYEQYF. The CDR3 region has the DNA TGTGCCAGTCGGACAGGCTACGAGCAGTACTTC.

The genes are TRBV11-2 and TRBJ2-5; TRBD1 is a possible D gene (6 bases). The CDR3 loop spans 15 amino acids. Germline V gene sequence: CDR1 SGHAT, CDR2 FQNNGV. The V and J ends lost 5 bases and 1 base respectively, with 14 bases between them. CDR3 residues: CASSPLTGIQETQYF. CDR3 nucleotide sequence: TGTGCCAGCAGCCCTTTGACAGGAATCCAAGAGACCCAGTACTTC.

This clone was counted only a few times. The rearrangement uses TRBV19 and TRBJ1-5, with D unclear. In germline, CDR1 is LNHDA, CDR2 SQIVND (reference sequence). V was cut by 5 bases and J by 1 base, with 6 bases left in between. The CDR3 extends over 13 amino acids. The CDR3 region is CASSVVSNQPQHF. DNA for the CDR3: TGTGCCAGTAGTGTCGTGAGCAATCAGCCCCAGCATTTT.